This T cell receptor beta chain was sequenced during a study of shared clonotypes between healthy human individuals. Study-level results: The diversity represented, both genetic and in exposure history, was limited by few donors.

A CD45RA-negative memory subset and a CD45RA+ naive subset were separated from the CD4+ cells. As for this clone: Its antigen is undetermined.

Here immunoSEQ multiplex PCR was the method, and the copy in TCRdb shows in-frame clones only, minus some. The table lists roughly 2 million clones, over 85% of them singletons. The V end was cut by 4 bases, the J end by 3 bases, with 13 bases between. CDR1 and CDR2 from the germline V gene are MNHEY and SVGAGI. This CDR3 has 14 residues. The rearrangement joins TRBV6-5 to TRBJ2-7, with D unclear. Sequenced input: naive CD4+ T cells sorted from blood. Subset indicated: CD45RA+ positively selected. The clonotype comes from a man between 18 and 35 years old in good health. CDR3 region: CASSFDQASYEQYF. CDR3 DNA: TGTGCCAGCAGTTTTGACCAGGCCAGCTACGAGCAGTACTTC.